Listed below are T cell receptor beta chains from one sample, sequenced in a study of CD8 T cells in Susac syndrome. TCRdb recomputed calls from the immunoSEQ multiplex PCR reads with MiXCR, one row per CDR3 protein. Of over 200,000 distinct CDR3 sequences in the sample, approximately 95% were seen once. The material sequenced was CD4+ T cells from PBMCs. The receptors were gathered from a human donor with multiple sclerosis. CDR3s include the opening cysteine and the closing phenylalanine or tryptophan. A D gene is named only where the DNA matches it firmly. Size is stated for part of the rows, as once, few or many counts, or as a class when the clone is expanded.

J gene: TRBJ1-5
D gene: -
V gene: TRBV9
clone size: -
CDR3 protein: CASSVGGRDNQPQHF
CDR3 DNA: TGTGCCAGCAGCGTGGGGGGGCGAGACAATCAGCCCCAGCATTTT

J gene: TRBJ2-2
D gene: -
V gene: TRBV25-1
clone size: -
CDR3 protein: CASSEAGWGRELFF
CDR3 DNA: TGTGCCAGCAGTGAGGCAGGGTGGGGCCGGGAGCTGTTTTTT

J gene: TRBJ1-6
D gene: -
V gene: TRBV30
clone size: -
CDR3 protein: CAWTVRGKYNSPLHF
CDR3 DNA: TGTGCCTGGACTGTAAGGGGGAAATATAATTCACCCCTCCACTTT

J gene: TRBJ1-4
D gene: -
V gene: TRBV7-2
clone size: -
CDR3 protein: CASSMDRGEKLFF
CDR3 DNA: TGTGCCAGCAGCATGGACAGAGGAGAAAAACTGTTTTTT

J gene: TRBJ2-5
D gene: -
V gene: TRBV30
clone size: -
CDR3 protein: CAWSPREETQYF
CDR3 DNA: TGTGCCTGGAGTCCGAGGGAAGAGACCCAGTACTTC

J gene: TRBJ2-5
D gene: TRBD1
V gene: TRBV29-1
clone size: -
CDR3 protein: CSVTPGQQETQYF
CDR3 DNA: TGCAGTGTTACCCCGGGACAGCAAGAGACCCAGTACTTC

J gene: TRBJ2-3
D gene: -
V gene: TRBV4-2
clone size: -
CDR3 protein: CASSQGGFSSTDTQYF
CDR3 DNA: TGTGCCAGCAGCCAAGGTGGGTTCTCGAGCACAGATACGCAGTATTTT

J gene: TRBJ2-1
D gene: TRBD2
V gene: TRBV30
clone size: -
CDR3 protein: CAWSKGLLREQFF
CDR3 DNA: TGTGCCTGGAGTAAGGGACTACTCAGAGAGCAGTTCTTC

J gene: TRBJ2-3
D gene: TRBD2
V gene: TRBV20-1
clone size: -
CDR3 protein: CSASQTSGATQYF
CDR3 DNA: TGCAGTGCTAGCCAGACTAGCGGGGCTACGCAGTATTTT

J gene: TRBJ1-1
D gene: -
V gene: TRBV5-6
clone size: -
CDR3 protein: CASSLYFGALNTEAFF
CDR3 DNA: TGTGCCAGCAGCCTATACTTCGGGGCCTTGAACACTGAAGCTTTCTTT

J gene: TRBJ1-6
D gene: -
V gene: TRBV27
clone size: -
CDR3 protein: CASSLERGNSPLHF
CDR3 DNA: TGTGCCAGCAGTTTGGAGAGGGGTAATTCACCCCTCCACTTT

J gene: TRBJ2-5
D gene: -
V gene: TRBV15
clone size: -
CDR3 protein: CATSWDPASGETQYF
CDR3 DNA: TGTGCCACCAGCTGGGACCCCGCGTCAGGCGAGACCCAGTACTTC

J gene: TRBJ1-3
D gene: TRBD1
V gene: TRBV20-1
clone size: -
CDR3 protein: CSATDRGTGNTIYF
CDR3 DNA: TGCAGTGCAACGGACAGGGGGACTGGAAACACCATATATTTT

J gene: TRBJ1-2
D gene: TRBD1
V gene: TRBV20-1
clone size: -
CDR3 protein: CSASGGYGYTF
CDR3 DNA: TGCAGTGCCTCAGGGGGCTATGGCTACACCTTC

J gene: TRBJ1-1
D gene: -
V gene: TRBV7-2
clone size: -
CDR3 protein: CASSIRTDMNTEAFF
CDR3 DNA: TGTGCCAGCAGCATCAGGACAGATATGAACACTGAAGCTTTCTTT

J gene: TRBJ2-1
D gene: TRBD1
V gene: TRBV3-1
clone size: -
CDR3 protein: CASSLPGGRDYGNEQFF
CDR3 DNA: TGTGCCAGCAGCCTCCCAGGGGGTCGAGACTATGGGAATGAGCAGTTCTTC

J gene: TRBJ2-1
D gene: -
V gene: TRBV27
clone size: -
CDR3 protein: CASKAVPYNEQFF
CDR3 DNA: TGTGCCAGCAAAGCAGTCCCCTACAATGAGCAGTTCTTC

J gene: TRBJ2-7
D gene: TRBD1
V gene: TRBV30
clone size: -
CDR3 protein: CAWGRQGAYEQYF
CDR3 DNA: TGTGCCTGGGGCCGACAGGGGGCCTACGAGCAGTACTTC

J gene: TRBJ1-2
D gene: -
V gene: TRBV6-5
clone size: -
CDR3 protein: CASSYSQGYGYTF
CDR3 DNA: TGTGCCAGCAGTTACAGCCAGGGTTATGGCTACACCTTC

J gene: TRBJ2-7
D gene: TRBD2
V gene: TRBV28
clone size: few
CDR3 protein: CASSSLAGGPGEQYF
CDR3 DNA: TGTGCCAGCAGCTCCTTGGCGGGGGGGCCTGGTGAGCAGTACTTC

J gene: TRBJ1-2
D gene: -
V gene: TRBV25-1
clone size: -
CDR3 protein: CASSDSSPYGYTF
CDR3 DNA: TGTGCCAGCAGCGACAGTTCACCCTATGGCTACACCTTC

J gene: TRBJ2-1
D gene: -
V gene: TRBV20-1
clone size: -
CDR3 protein: CSARQMSTYNEQFF
CDR3 DNA: TGCAGTGCTAGACAGATGTCTACCTACAATGAGCAGTTCTTC

J gene: TRBJ2-3
D gene: TRBD1
V gene: TRBV7-9
clone size: -
CDR3 protein: CASGKGQGTDTQYF
CDR3 DNA: TGTGCCAGCGGTAAGGGACAGGGCACAGATACGCAGTATTTT

J gene: TRBJ2-1
D gene: -
V gene: TRBV7-2
clone size: -
CDR3 protein: CASSAAWDNEQFF
CDR3 DNA: TGTGCCAGCAGCGCGGCCTGGGACAATGAGCAGTTCTTC

J gene: TRBJ2-3
D gene: -
V gene: TRBV5-1
clone size: -
CDR3 protein: CASSLPGTSTQYF
CDR3 DNA: TGCGCCAGCAGCTTGCCAGGGACGAGCACGCAGTATTTT

J gene: TRBJ1-5
D gene: -
V gene: TRBV2
clone size: -
CDR3 protein: CASSYRSKSQHF
CDR3 DNA: TGTGCCAGCAGCTACAGGAGCAAGTCCCAGCATTTT

J gene: TRBJ2-6
D gene: -
V gene: TRBV19
clone size: -
CDR3 protein: CASSIVWGSGANVLTF
CDR3 DNA: TGTGCCAGTAGTATAGTATGGGGCTCTGGGGCCAACGTCCTGACTTTC

J gene: TRBJ2-5
D gene: TRBD2
V gene: TRBV20-1
clone size: -
CDR3 protein: CSARLAGGGETQYF
CDR3 DNA: TGCAGTGCTCGGCTAGCGGGGGGCGGGGAGACCCAGTACTTC

J gene: TRBJ2-5
D gene: -
V gene: TRBV20-1
clone size: -
CDR3 protein: CSVEWGQETQYF
CDR3 DNA: TGCAGTGTTGAATGGGGGCAGGAGACCCAGTACTTC

J gene: TRBJ2-3
D gene: -
V gene: TRBV5-6
clone size: once
CDR3 protein: CASSLTWDTQYF
CDR3 DNA: TGTGCCAGCAGCTTGACTTGGGATACGCAGTATTTT

J gene: TRBJ2-3
D gene: -
V gene: TRBV29-1
clone size: -
CDR3 protein: CSVDPLDGPDTQYF
CDR3 DNA: TGCAGCGTTGATCCTTTGGACGGCCCAGATACGCAGTATTTT

J gene: TRBJ2-7
D gene: -
V gene: TRBV12-3/TRBV12-4
clone size: -
CDR3 protein: CASSYGYEQYF
CDR3 DNA: TGTGCCAGCAGTTACGGTTACGAGCAGTACTTC

J gene: TRBJ2-5
D gene: TRBD2
V gene: TRBV9
clone size: -
CDR3 protein: CASSAKAGGRSETQYF
CDR3 DNA: TGTGCCAGCAGCGCAAAAGCGGGGGGGCGGAGTGAGACCCAGTACTTC

J gene: TRBJ2-1
D gene: -
V gene: TRBV1
clone size: -
CDR3 protein: CTSSQRDEQFF
CDR3 DNA: TGCACCAGCAGCCAGAGGGATGAGCAGTTCTTC

J gene: TRBJ2-3
D gene: -
V gene: TRBV29-1
clone size: -
CDR3 protein: CSVGDFASTDTQYF
CDR3 DNA: TGCAGCGTGGGGGACTTCGCTAGCACAGATACGCAGTATTTT

J gene: TRBJ2-1
D gene: -
V gene: TRBV30
clone size: -
CDR3 protein: CAWSGRNEQFF
CDR3 DNA: TGTGCCTGGAGTGGACGCAATGAGCAGTTCTTC

J gene: TRBJ2-5
D gene: -
V gene: TRBV20-1
clone size: -
CDR3 protein: CSASQGRWETQYF
CDR3 DNA: TGCAGTGCTAGCCAGGGCCGGTGGGAGACCCAGTACTTC

J gene: TRBJ2-3
D gene: -
V gene: TRBV7-3
clone size: -
CDR3 protein: CASSFKGPPGDTQYF
CDR3 DNA: TGTGCCAGCAGCTTTAAAGGTCCCCCTGGGGATACGCAGTATTTT

J gene: TRBJ2-3
D gene: TRBD2
V gene: TRBV20-1
clone size: once
CDR3 protein: CSASLASGGYTDTQYF
CDR3 DNA: TGCAGTGCTAGTCTTGCTAGCGGGGGGTATACAGATACGCAGTATTTT

J gene: TRBJ2-7
D gene: -
V gene: TRBV3-1
clone size: -
CDR3 protein: CASSLGHQSRYEQYF
CDR3 DNA: TGTGCCAGCAGCCTCGGTCACCAGTCCCGATACGAGCAGTACTTC

J gene: TRBJ2-7
D gene: -
V gene: TRBV30
clone size: -
CDR3 protein: CAWSPPGTNRAYEQYF
CDR3 DNA: TGTGCCTGGAGTCCCCCGGGGACGAATCGCGCCTACGAGCAGTACTTC

J gene: TRBJ1-5
D gene: -
V gene: TRBV20-1
clone size: -
CDR3 protein: CSARGGYSNQPQHF
CDR3 DNA: TGCAGTGCAAGGGGCGGATATAGCAATCAGCCCCAGCATTTT

J gene: TRBJ1-2
D gene: -
V gene: TRBV29-1
clone size: -
CDR3 protein: CSVEVSSSRGYTF
CDR3 DNA: TGCAGCGTTGAAGTTTCATCTTCGAGAGGCTACACCTTC

J gene: TRBJ1-1
D gene: TRBD1
V gene: TRBV3-1
clone size: -
CDR3 protein: CASRRTGDTEAFF
CDR3 DNA: TGTGCCAGCAGACGGACAGGGGACACTGAAGCTTTCTTT

J gene: TRBJ2-7
D gene: -
V gene: TRBV29-1
clone size: -
CDR3 protein: CSVEGGGVGREQYF
CDR3 DNA: TGCAGCGTTGAGGGGGGAGGAGTCGGCCGAGAGCAGTACTTC

J gene: TRBJ2-1
D gene: TRBD1
V gene: TRBV7-3
clone size: -
CDR3 protein: CASSSGQGFRNEQFF
CDR3 DNA: TGTGCCAGCAGCTCCGGACAGGGGTTCCGCAATGAGCAGTTCTTC

J gene: TRBJ2-5
D gene: TRBD2
V gene: TRBV3-1
clone size: -
CDR3 protein: CASSPEPLAVETQYF
CDR3 DNA: TGTGCCAGCAGCCCGGAGCCCCTAGCGGTGGAGACCCAGTACTTC

J gene: TRBJ1-1
D gene: TRBD1
V gene: TRBV20-1
clone size: -
CDR3 protein: CSASDRLEAFF
CDR3 DNA: TGCAGTGCATCGGACAGGCTGGAAGCTTTCTTT

J gene: TRBJ2-5
D gene: -
V gene: TRBV9
clone size: -
CDR3 protein: CASSVELGWETQYF
CDR3 DNA: TGTGCCAGCAGCGTAGAATTAGGTTGGGAGACCCAGTACTTC

J gene: TRBJ1-5
D gene: -
V gene: TRBV6-5
clone size: -
CDR3 protein: CASSSDRNQPQHF
CDR3 DNA: TGTGCCAGCAGCTCGGACAGAAATCAGCCCCAGCATTTT

J gene: TRBJ2-1
D gene: TRBD2
V gene: TRBV7-2
clone size: -
CDR3 protein: CASRKGLPSYNEQFF
CDR3 DNA: TGTGCCAGCAGGAAGGGACTACCCTCCTACAATGAGCAGTTCTTC